A single sample gave rise to the 8 T cell receptor beta chains below, sequenced in a study of Graves' ophthalmopathy and Graves' hyperthyroidism (dated 2018 in TCRdb). The run used an Illumina HiSeq 2000. For repertoire sequencing, the TCR beta CDR3 regions were amplified from RNA transcripts. A first-round RT-PCR used HTBI primers with the Qiagen OneStep RT-PCR kit, followed by a second-round multiplex PCR, size selection and purification. TCRdb reprocessed the public reads (quality trimming at Q25 with fastp, clone calling with MiXCR) and kept in-frame beta chains. Duplicate CDR3 protein sequences are folded into a single record with the most common DNA and genes. For this sample the table gives 350,000 to 400,000 distinct CDR3 sequences, of which less than 20% were detected only once. The top ten clones comprise about 7% of the sample. Sequenced sample: peripheral blood. The receptors shown here come from a woman aged 18-29 years with stable Graves' hyperthyroidism. Donor details come from another sample of the same person, matched by shared clones.

This clonotype was recorded many times. The rearrangement joins TRBV12-3 or TRBV12-4 to TRBJ2-2; D is unresolved. The CDR3 runs 13 residues. The germline V and J ends were trimmed by 5 bases and 1 base, with 5 bases remaining between them. CDR3 in amino acids: CASSELNTGELFF. CDR3 in DNA: TGTGCCAGCAGTGAGTTGAACACCGGGGAGCTGTTTTTT.

Ten or more counts support this clonotype. This rearrangement joins TRBV6-1 to TRBJ2-6; D unclear. The CDR3 length is 14 residues. Germline V gene data show CDR1 as MNHNS and CDR2 as SASEGT. The V and J ends lost 7 bases and 0 bases respectively, with 7 bases between them. This CDR3 is CASKAGSGANVLTF. The CDR3 DNA reads as TGTGCCAGCAAGGCCGGCTCTGGGGCCAACGTCCTGACTTTC.

The V call is TRBV19, the J call TRBJ1-2; 10 bases match TRBD1. This CDR3 comprises 15 residues. V lost 7 bases and J lost 8; bases outside the gene matches: 13. Germline V gives CDR1 LNHDA, CDR2 SQIVND (reference sequence). The CDR3 protein is CASTRQGAGMSGYTF. In nucleotides, the CDR3 is TGTGCCAGTACCCGACAGGGGGCGGGGATGTCGGGCTACACCTTC.

This clonotype has ten or more counts. The chain combines TRBV20-1 with TRBJ2-5; D possibly corresponds to TRBD2 (5 bases). CDR1 and CDR2 from the germline V gene are DFQATT and SNEGSKA (reference sequence). The CDR3 covers 14 residues. The V end was cut by 3 bases, the J end by 5 bases, with 16 bases between. CDR3 bases: TGCAGTGCTAGTGTAAAAGAACGCGGGGAGACCCAGTACTTC. Translated, it gives CSASVKERGETQYF.

Many counts were recorded for this clonotype. The J gene is TRBJ2-7, the V gene TRBV6-2 or TRBV6-3; no reliable D call. The V and J ends lost 0 bases and 3 bases respectively, with 12 bases between them. In germline, CDR1 is MNHEY, CDR2 SVGEGT. CDR3 size: 15 residues. The DNA of the CDR3 is TGTGCCAGCAGTTACTCGTCACAGAAAATCTACGAGCAGTACTTC. Its translation: CASSYSSQKIYEQYF.

This chain connects TRBV5-1 to TRBJ2-7; D is tentatively TRBD1 or TRBD2 (5 bases each). Germline V CDR1 and CDR2: SGHRS, YFSETQ. The CDR3 sequence is 15 residues long. Deletions cut 0 bases from V and 1 base from J, with 11 bases between. The CDR3 loop is CASSLAVGASYEQYF. DNA for the CDR3: TGCGCCAGCAGCTTGGCTGTCGGGGCATCCTACGAGCAGTACTTC.

This clonotype was counted ten times or more. V is TRBV2 and J is TRBJ1-1; D ambiguous. The ends were cut back, 1 base at V and 1 base at J, with 4 bases in the middle. Germline-derived CDR1 and CDR2 are SNHLY and FYNNEI. There are 13 residues in the CDR3. In nucleotides, the CDR3 is TGTGCCAGCAGTGAAGACAAGAACACTGAAGCTTTCTTT. Translating it yields CASSEDKNTEAFF.

This clonotype was counted at least ten times. This chain links TRBV12-3 or TRBV12-4 with TRBJ2-7; perhaps TRBD1 as D (5 bases). The germline V and J ends were trimmed by 5 bases and 8 bases, with 19 bases remaining between them. The CDR3 length is 14 residues. This chain's CDR3 is CASSVWSDSGKQYF. CDR3 nucleotides: TGTGCCAGCAGTGTTTGGAGCGACAGTGGAAAGCAGTACTTC.